The 27 T cell receptor beta chains presented below share a single source sample, sequenced in a study of T-cell memory formation after mild COVID-19. TCRdb re-called the 5' RACE reads through MiXCR, storing one row per CDR3 protein. The sample has more than 7,000 distinct CDR3 sequences; about 33% are singletons. Sequencing was performed on PBMCs or a T cell subset sorted from them (not recorded which). Receptor source: an adult woman who had mild COVID-19 (a few samples of this study predate the infection). Cell type and time point are not known.

This clonotype occurred a few times. The V call is TRBV7-2, the J call TRBJ1-2, with 9 bases that match TRBD1. The CDR3 length is 14 residues. Per germline, CDR1 SGHTA and CDR2 FQGNSA. Unmatched junction bases numbered 2, after V lost 2 bases and J lost 4 bases. The chain's CDR3 is CASSLPTGGYGYTF. Here the CDR3 DNA reads TGTGCCAGCAGCTTACCGACAGGGGGCTATGGCTACACCTTC.

Ten or more counts support this clonotype. The V gene is TRBV28, the J gene TRBJ2-7, with D possibly matching TRBD2 (5 bases). V lost 2 bases to trimming and J lost 3 bases, with 14 bases between them. CDR1 and CDR2 (germline): MDHEN, SYDVKM. CDR3 size: 15 residues. The DNA of the CDR3 is TGTGCCAGCAGTTTAAGGTGGGCGGGTGGCTACGAGCAGTACTTC. It yields the protein CASSLRWAGGYEQYF.

This clonotype was observed at least ten times. The chain combines TRBV4-1 with TRBJ2-7; a weak D match, TRBD2 (6 bases). Germline CDR1 and CDR2: MGHRA and YSYEKL. The CDR3 loop spans 15 amino acids. Trimming took 1 base from V and 3 from J, leaving 13 bases between them. CDR3 nucleotides: TGCGCCAGCAGCCAAGTGCGGGGTGGGAACTACGAGCAGTACTTC. It is translated as CASSQVRGGNYEQYF.

In its sample, this clonotype was seen many times. This chain connects TRBV12-3 or TRBV12-4 to TRBJ1-4, with D possibly being TRBD1 (5 bases). V gave up 5 bases and J gave up 4 bases, with 17 bases separating them. The CDR3 spans 16 residues. The CDR3 coding sequence is TGTGCCAGCAGTCCAGGGTACGGCAGCCATAATGAAAAACTGTTTTTT. As protein: CASSPGYGSHNEKLFF.

The table lists this clonotype with many counts. The DNA for the CDR3 is TGTGCCAGCAGCCGAAGGGGTACCGGGACAGGGCCCCTTGGAGCTTTCTTT. Protein product: CASSRRGTGTGPLGAFF. The chain has TRBV14 and TRBJ1-1; 9 positions agree with TRBD1. V lost 4 bases, J lost 10 bases, and 19 bases stayed unmatched. This CDR3 region has 17 residues. In germline, CDR1 is SGHDN, CDR2 FVKESK.

This clonotype was detected ten times or more. J is TRBJ1-1 and V is TRBV6-5; D may be TRBD1 (5 bases). V was cut by 4 bases and J by 2 bases, with 14 bases left in between. The CDR3 loop spans 15 amino acids. CDR1 MNHEY and CDR2 SVGAGI come from the germline V gene. This CDR3 is CASSSPARANTEAFF. In DNA, the CDR3 is TGTGCCAGCAGTTCCCCCGCCAGGGCAAACACTGAAGCTTTCTTT.

Comment on this clonotype: The junction departs from germline at one end; a sequencing error may be responsible. V usage is TRBV7-2 and J usage is TRBJ2-3; 8 bases are shared with TRBD1. In germline, CDR1 is SGHTA, CDR2 FQGNSA. This CDR3 region has 15 residues. DNA for the CDR3: TGTGCCAGCAGCTTAGGGTCAGGGGGCACTGATACGCAGTATTTT. It translates to CASSLGSGGTDTQYF. Using reference TRBV7-2 and TRBJ2-3 for the parts outside the CDR3, the full variable domain is GAGVSQSPSNKVTEKGKDVELRCDPISGHTALYWYRQSLGQGLEFLIYFQGNSAPDKSGLPSDRFSAERTGGSVSTLTIQRTQQEDSAVYLCASSLGSGGTDTQYFGPGTRLTVL.

This clonotype occurred a few times. The chain is built from TRBV2 and TRBJ2-3; D call uncertain. Germline CDR1 is SNHLY and CDR2 is FYNNEI. V lost 8 bases and J lost 5, with 17 bases in between. This CDR3 region has 14 residues. CDR3 sequence reads: CASLRTPSGDTQYF. The CDR3 coding sequence is TGTGCCAGCCTCCGAACACCCTCCGGAGATACGCAGTATTTT.

The table lists this clonotype with many counts. V is TRBV9 and J is TRBJ2-3, with D tentatively TRBD1 or TRBD2 (7 bases each). From germline, CDR1 is SGDLS and CDR2 YYNGEE. V lost 4 bases, J lost 1 base, and 16 bases lay in between. This CDR3 has 16 residues. CDR3 sequence (DNA): TGTGCCAGCAGCCCCCAATCAGGGGGGGGCACAGATACGCAGTATTTT. This codes for CASSPQSGGGTDTQYF.

This clonotype was counted at least ten times. The chain has TRBV12-3 or TRBV12-4 and TRBJ2-1; the D gene is possibly TRBD1 (6 bases). This CDR3 has 14 amino acids. V was pared by 5 bases and J by 4 bases, with 12 bases between. CDR3 DNA sequence: TGTGCCAGCAGTGAGGACAGCCTGTACAATGAGCAGTTCTTC. Protein product: CASSEDSLYNEQFF.

This clonotype was picked up many times. The J gene is TRBJ1-5, the V gene TRBV7-8, with 9 bases matching TRBD1. The V gene end was trimmed by 5 bases and the J gene end by 2 bases; junction bases not matched to a gene: 4. Germline CDR1 and CDR2: SGHVS and FQNEAQ. The length of the CDR3 is 15 residues. The CDR3, as DNA: TGTGCCAGCAGCACAGGGGGCGCGGGCAATCAGCCCCAGCATTTT. It yields the protein CASSTGGAGNQPQHF.

In its sample, this clonotype was seen many times. The chain carries TRBV12-3 or TRBV12-4 and TRBJ2-1, with 9 bases lining up with TRBD1. The length of the CDR3 is 16 residues. Trimming took 0 bases from V and 9 from J; bases not matched to a gene: 9. The CDR3 DNA is TGTGCCAGCAGTTTAGCGGGACAGGGAAGTTCCTTTGAGCAGTTCTTC. It codes for CASSLAGQGSSFEQFF.

In its sample, this clonotype was seen many times. The genes are TRBV10-3 and TRBJ1-1; D unresolved. Per the germline V gene, CDR1 is ENHRY and CDR2 is SYGVKD. This CDR3 is 15 amino acids long. Trimming took 1 base from V and 4 from J, leaving 13 bases between them. This CDR3 is CAISEWAGVPTEAFF. The CDR3 DNA is TGTGCCATCAGTGAGTGGGCTGGGGTCCCCACTGAAGCTTTCTTT.

This clonotype was counted at least ten times. The chain recombines TRBV25-1 with TRBJ2-1; D might be TRBD2 (6 bases). V was clipped by 3 bases and J by 5 bases, with 14 bases between them. This CDR3 has 15 residues. Germline CDR1 and CDR2: MGHDK and SYGVNS. The CDR3 nucleotides are TGTGCCAGCAGTGAGGTTACTAGCCTTAACAATGAGCAGTTCTTC. Its translation: CASSEVTSLNNEQFF.

The sample holds many counts of this clonotype. The chain combines TRBV14 with TRBJ2-1; TRBD2 agrees at 10 bases. The germline V gene encodes CDR1 SGHDN and CDR2 FVKESK. This CDR3 is built from 17 residues. V gave up 2 bases and J gave up 0 bases; unmatched junction bases: 4. In DNA, the CDR3 is TGTGCCAGCAGCCAACGAGCGGGAGGGCACTCCTACAATGAGCAGTTCTTC. It translates to CASSQRAGGHSYNEQFF.

This clonotype was counted many times. The genes are TRBV6-4 and TRBJ1-2; 10 positions match TRBD1. After removal of 3 bases from V and 8 bases from J, the junction contained 3 bases not matched to a gene. CDR3 size: 13 residues. Germline V lookup: CDR1 MRHNA, CDR2 SNTAGT. CDR3 in amino acids: CASSEGQGYGYTF. DNA for the CDR3: TGTGCCAGCAGTGAGGGACAGGGGTACGGCTACACCTTC.

Ten or more counts support this clonotype. The chain combines TRBV30 with TRBJ2-7; 12 bases agree with TRBD2. J was trimmed by 1 base and V by 3 bases; bases with no gene match: 4. There are 15 residues in the CDR3. Per germline, CDR1 GTSNPN and CDR2 SVGIG (reference sequence). The CDR3 spells CAWSRLAGESYEQYF. The CDR3 DNA reads TGTGCCTGGAGCAGACTAGCGGGGGAATCCTACGAGCAGTACTTC. Drawing the rest from reference TRBV30 and TRBJ2-7, the complete variable domain is SQTIHQWPATLVQPVGSPLSLECTVEGTSNPNLYWYRQAAGRGLQLLFYSVGIGQISSEVPQNLSASRPQDRQFILSSKKLLLSDSGFYLCAWSRLAGESYEQYFGPGTRLTVT.

Concerning this clonotype: Because the CDR3 is missing its conserved closing phenylalanine or tryptophan, this is likely a read error. V and J are TRBV23-1 and TRBJ2-1; the D is unclear. TRBV23-1 is labeled an ORF, and its function is uncertain. The V gene lost 3 bases and the J gene lost 10 bases, with 10 bases spanning the gap. CDR3 length: 12 residues. In DNA form, the CDR3 reads TGCGCCAGCAGTCACACTATCGCCGAGCAGTTCTAC. Its protein is CASSHTIAEQFY.

This clonotype was counted at least ten times. The chain joins TRBV3-1 to TRBJ2-7; TRBD1 matches 9 bases. This CDR3 has 16 amino acids. Germline CDR1 and CDR2: LGHDT and YNNKEL (reference sequence). With 1 base clipped from V and 3 bases from J, the junction kept 7 bases outside the gene matches. DNA for the CDR3: TGTGCCAGCAGCCAAGTTCACGGGACAGGGTTCTACGAGCAGTACTTC. Protein product: CASSQVHGTGFYEQYF.

The chain has TRBV7-7 and TRBJ2-7; 11 positions agree with TRBD1. Germline lookup yields CDR1 SSHAT and CDR2 FNYEAQ (reference sequence). The J segment lost 3 bases and the V segment lost 3 bases, leaving 4 bases of the junction unmatched. The CDR3 has 15 amino acids. The CDR3 region is CASSFGQGAIYEQYF. The CDR3 coding sequence is TGTGCCAGCAGCTTCGGACAGGGGGCTATCTACGAGCAGTACTTC.

The chain has TRBV24-1 and TRBJ2-3, with no clear D. Per the germline V gene, CDR1 is KGHDR and CDR2 is SFDVKD. Trimming stripped 2 bases from V and 7 bases from J, with 18 bases between. CDR3 size: 16 residues. The CDR3 spells CATSDSSGPVRNTQYF. For the CDR3, the DNA is TGTGCCACCAGTGATTCTTCAGGTCCGGTGAGGAATACGCAGTATTTT.

This clonotype is categorized as large. The J gene is TRBJ2-1, the V gene TRBV5-1; TRBD2 agrees at 11 bases. Germline assignment: CDR1 SGHRS and CDR2 YFSETQ. The CDR3 runs 17 residues. The ends lost 0 bases at V and 4 bases at J; junction bases unmatched: 6. The CDR3 region has the DNA TGCGCCAGCAGCTTGGCCCCCCTAGCGGGGGGTTACAATGAGCAGTTCTTC. Amino acids: CASSLAPLAGGYNEQFF.

This clonotype was recorded many times. CDR3: CASAAAPGTAISYEQYF. The CDR3 bases are TGCGCCAGCGCAGCGGCCCCCGGGACAGCCATTTCCTACGAGCAGTACTTC. The chain carries TRBV5-1 and TRBJ2-7, with 7 bases matching TRBD1. Trimming cost V 7 bases and J 1 base; bases outside gene matches: 17. This CDR3 region has 17 residues. Germline V gives CDR1 SGHRS, CDR2 YFSETQ.

This clonotype qualifies as medium-sized (0.01 to 0.1%). The V and J genes are TRBV5-1 and TRBJ2-2; D possibly corresponds to TRBD2 (5 bases). Trimming removed 2 bases at V and 1 base at J, with 12 bases between. The CDR3 is 16 residues long. Germline V gives CDR1 SGHRS, CDR2 YFSETQ. CDR3 protein: CASSFRWEMNTGELFF. In DNA, the CDR3 is TGCGCCAGCAGCTTTCGGTGGGAGATGAACACCGGGGAGCTGTTTTTT.

The chain recombines TRBV7-2 with TRBJ1-2, with 10 nucleotides matching TRBD1. The V and J ends lost 5 bases and 4 bases, in that order; junction bases with no gene match: 7. This CDR3 has 15 amino acids. Germline CDR1 is SGHTA and CDR2 is FQGNSA. The CDR3 protein is CASSGQGDVSYGYTF. The CDR3 nucleotides read TGTGCCAGCAGCGGACAGGGGGATGTTAGCTATGGCTACACCTTC. Filled out from reference TRBV7-2 and TRBJ1-2, the complete variable domain reads GAGVSQSPSNKVTEKGKDVELRCDPISGHTALYWYRQSLGQGLEFLIYFQGNSAPDKSGLPSDRFSAERTGGSVSTLTIQRTQQEDSAVYLCASSGQGDVSYGYTFGSGTRLTVV.

This clonotype was observed many times. The CDR3 sequence: CSARVAGGNEQFF. CDR3 nucleotide sequence: TGCAGTGCTAGAGTAGCGGGGGGCAATGAGCAGTTCTTC. The genes are TRBV20-1 and TRBJ2-1; 10 bases match TRBD2. Germline CDR1 and CDR2: DFQATT and SNEGSKA (reference sequence). The trim removed 1 base at V and 6 bases at J, leaving 0 bases unmatched. The CDR3 is 13 amino acids.

Judged by abundance, this clonotype is medium-sized (0.01 to 0.1%). The chain carries TRBV7-8 and TRBJ2-5; D remains ambiguous. CDR1 SGHVS and CDR2 FQNEAQ come from the germline V gene. The CDR3 has 15 residues. With 3 bases removed from V and 5 bases from J, the gap between germline ends came to 16 bases. The CDR3: CASSFNSPFGETQYF. The CDR3 nucleotides are TGTGCCAGCAGCTTTAACAGCCCATTTGGGGAGACCCAGTACTTC.